The 16 T cell receptor beta chains below all came from one sample that was sequenced in a study of cytomegalovirus exposure and HLA in healthy donors. Assay used: immunoSEQ multiplex PCR; TCRdb lists only in-frame clones, some missing. The profile shows fewer than 250,000 clones, around nine tenths of them singletons. Sample: PBMCs. The receptors here all came from a young man in good health and CMV-seronegative.

The chain joins TRBV28 to TRBJ2-1; 12 bases align to TRBD2. The V and J ends lost 6 bases and 6 bases, in that order; junction bases with no gene match: 6. The germline CDR1 and CDR2 sequences are MDHEN and SYDVKM. The CDR3 consists of 15 residues. CDR3 sequence: CASSRRTSGINEQFF. The CDR3 bases are TGTGCCAGCAGCAGACGGACTAGCGGGATCAATGAGCAGTTCTTC.

The chain combines TRBV4-3 with TRBJ1-1, with a weak D call TRBD1 (5 bases). From germline, CDR1 is LGHNA and CDR2 YSLEER. The CDR3 consists of 15 residues. With 0 bases removed from V and 5 bases from J, the gap between germline ends came to 13 bases. The CDR3 loop reads CASSQDGHLRTEAFF. The CDR3 DNA follows: TGCGCCAGCAGCCAAGATGGACACCTAAGGACTGAAGCTTTCTTT.

The J gene is TRBJ2-2, the V gene TRBV28; the match to TRBD1 covers 10 bases. The ends lost 10 bases at V and 5 bases at J; junction bases unmatched: 4. There are 13 residues in the CDR3. CDR1 is MDHEN and CDR2 is SYDVKM in the germline V gene. The DNA of the CDR3 is TGTGCCACCTGGGACAGGGGAACCGGGGAGCTGTTTTTT. Translated, it gives CATWDRGTGELFF. Full variable domain (missing parts from reference TRBV28 and TRBJ2-2): DVKVTQSSRYLVKRTGEKVFLECVQDMDHENMFWYRQDPGLGLRLIYFSYDVKMKEKGDIPEGYSVSREKKERFSLILESASTNQTSMYLCATWDRGTGELFFGEGSRLTVL.

The rearrangement joins TRBV7-6 to TRBJ2-5, with D maybe TRBD2 (5 bases). Germline-derived CDR1 and CDR2 are SGHVS and FNYEAQ. The CDR3 has 15 residues. Trimming left V 3 bases short and J 1 base short, with 12 bases between. The CDR3 DNA reads as TGTGCCAGCAGCTTGTGGACTTCCTCCCAAGAGACCCAGTACTTC. Protein sequence: CASSLWTSSQETQYF.

The chain combines TRBV6-1 with TRBJ1-4, with D possibly matching TRBD1 (5 bases). Trimming left V 0 bases short and J 3 bases short, with 8 bases between. From germline, CDR1 is MNHNS and CDR2 SASEGT. This CDR3 is 15 amino acids long. CDR3 bases: TGTGCCAGCAGTGAAGCCACGGGGGCTAATGAAAAACTGTTTTTT. Its translation: CASSEATGANEKLFF.

The chain employs TRBV10-1 and TRBJ1-1; 7 nucleotides line up with TRBD1. The CDR3 totals 15 residues. Germline V gene data show CDR1 as WNHNN and CDR2 as SYGVQD (reference sequence). The J segment lost 3 bases and the V segment lost 3 bases, leaving 7 bases of the junction unmatched. The CDR3 sequence is CASSDTGVSDTEAFF. The CDR3 bases are TGCGCCAGCAGTGACACAGGGGTTTCGGACACTGAAGCTTTCTTT.

DNA of the CDR3: TGTGCCAGCTCTCCCACAGGGGGCCACGAGCAGTACTTC. Translated, it gives CASSPTGGHEQYF. The genes are TRBV18 and TRBJ2-7; 9 bases are shared with TRBD1. The CDR3 is 13 residues long. The J segment lost 5 bases and the V segment lost 6 bases, leaving 5 bases of the junction unmatched. Germline CDR1 and CDR2: KGHSH and LQKENI.

The chain links TRBV28 to TRBJ2-1; 9 positions match TRBD2. There are 16 residues in the CDR3. V was clipped by 1 base and J by 9 bases; unmatched bases: 10. CDR1 is MDHEN, CDR2 SYDVKM, per germline. CDR3 residues: CASSLFVAGVFGEQFF. The CDR3 DNA reads as TGTGCCAGCAGTTTATTTGTAGCGGGGGTATTCGGTGAGCAGTTCTTC.

J is TRBJ2-3 and V is TRBV4-1; 11 bases line up with TRBD2. Germline CDR1 reads MGHRA; CDR2 reads YSYEKL. Trimming removed 0 bases from V and 1 base from J; junction bases left unmatched: 9. This CDR3 comprises 19 residues. The CDR3 DNA reads TGCGCCAGCAGCCAAGATGAGTGGACTAGCGGGCCCCGCACAGATACGCAGTATTTT. This translates into CASSQDEWTSGPRTDTQYF.

The chain is built from TRBV5-1 and TRBJ2-3; 7 bases match TRBD1. Per the germline V gene, CDR1 is SGHRS and CDR2 is YFSETQ. The CDR3 has 15 residues. After removal of 2 bases from V and 4 bases from J, the junction contained 7 bases not matched to a gene. The CDR3 coding sequence is TGCGCCAGCAGCTTAACAGGGGTATCGGCAGATACGCAGTATTTT. Protein sequence: CASSLTGVSADTQYF. The whole variable domain, remainder taken from reference TRBV5-1 and TRBJ2-3, is KAGVTQTPRYLIKTRGQQVTLSCSPISGHRSVSWYQQTPGQGLQFLFEYFSETQRNKGNFPGRFSGRQFSNSRSEMNVSTLELGDSALYLCASSLTGVSADTQYFGPGTRLTVL.

This clone was counted only a few times. The rearrangement links TRBV23-1 to TRBJ2-1; weak D call: TRBD2 (7 bases). TRBV23-1 falls under the ORF class, with uncertain function. V was trimmed by 2 bases and J by 8 bases, leaving 25 bases between them. This CDR3 region has 18 residues. The CDR3 DNA reads TGCGCCAGCAGTCAAATCCGTTTGGGGGGGCGCGGTCGAGATGAGCAGTTCTTC. Encoded protein: CASSQIRLGGRGRDEQFF.

The chain carries TRBV27 and TRBJ1-2; 12 bases align to TRBD1. The CDR3 runs to 15 residues. Germline V CDR1 and CDR2: MNHEY, SMNVEV (reference sequence). V was clipped by 3 bases and J by 9 bases; unmatched bases: 8. The chain's CDR3 is CASSFRDRGRGSYTF. In DNA form, the CDR3 reads TGTGCCAGCAGTTTCCGGGACAGGGGGCGTGGTAGCTACACCTTC.

The chain couples TRBV28 to TRBJ2-3; 11 bases align to TRBD2. Germline V gene lookup returns CDR1 MDHEN and CDR2 SYDVKM. The V segment lost 7 bases and the J segment 4 bases; nucleotides outside the gene matches: 1. This CDR3 is built from 13 residues. The CDR3: CASKLAGADTQYF. CDR3 bases: TGTGCCAGCAAACTAGCGGGGGCAGATACGCAGTATTTT.

The chain combines TRBV1 with TRBJ2-5; TRBD2 is the table's D call, not checked against the DNA. TRBV1 is a listed pseudogene. CDR3 size: 14 residues. DNA for the CDR3: TGCACCAGCAGCCAAGTTGTTCAGCGGGAGACCCAGTACTTC. Translation gives CTSSQVVQRETQYF.

The rearrangement uses TRBV5-1 and TRBJ2-5; 7 nucleotides match TRBD1. There are 13 residues in the CDR3. In germline, CDR1 is SGHRS, CDR2 YFSETQ. V shed 4 bases and J 5 bases; nucleotides not matched to a gene: 5. CDR3 loop: CASSEGAEETQYF. CDR3 DNA sequence: TGCGCCAGCAGCGAGGGGGCCGAGGAGACCCAGTACTTC.

The V gene is TRBV29-1, the J gene TRBJ2-1, with D tentatively TRBD2 (6 bases). In germline, CDR1 is SQVTM, CDR2 ANQGSEA. The CDR3 sequence is 13 residues long. Trimming shortened V by 6 bases and J by 5 bases, and 14 bases separated the two germline ends. The CDR3 loop is CSVSLWTNNEQFF. The CDR3 DNA follows: TGCAGCGTATCCCTCTGGACTAACAATGAGCAGTTCTTC.